The 18 T cell receptor beta chains below all came from one sample that was sequenced in a study of T cell repertoires in cytomegalovirus infection. TCRdb independently ran MiXCR on the reads; one entry per CDR3 protein. The sample records about 190,000 distinct CDR3 sequences, about 30% being singletons. Sequencing was performed on PBMCs. The receptors shown here come from a human donor in good health (CMV status not recorded). Some clones in this sample may be carry-over from other donors' samples.

Of note for this clonotype: The junction shows a germline mismatch at one end, possibly a read error. The chain uses TRBV7-9 and TRBJ2-7; TRBD1 matches at 9 bases. Germline V CDR1 and CDR2: SEHNR, FQNEAQ (reference sequence). The CDR3 contains 15 residues. The CDR3 coding sequence is TGTGCCAGCAGCCGACAGGGGGGGGCCGCCTACGATCAGTACTTC. It encodes CASSRQGGAAYDQYF.

The CDR3 nucleotides read TGCGCCAGCAGTCAATGGCCGCCAGGGTGGGAGCAGTACTTC. It codes for CASSQWPPGWEQYF. The chain links TRBV23-1 to TRBJ2-7, with a tentative D call TRBD1 (5 bases). TRBV23-1 is filed as an ORF, its function uncertain. Trimming took off 1 base at V and 7 bases at J, with 14 bases between the two ends. This CDR3 has 14 residues.

This clonotype was seen only a few times. The CDR3 reads CASSLDEGTEQYF. DNA for the CDR3: TGTGCCAGCAGCTTAGACGAGGGAACCGAGCAGTACTTC. The J gene is TRBJ2-7, the V gene TRBV7-6; possible D gene TRBD2, 5 bases. Trimming took off 1 base at V and 6 bases at J, with 10 bases between the two ends. Germline lookup yields CDR1 SGHVS and CDR2 FNYEAQ. The CDR3 has 13 amino acids.

This clonotype was recorded many times. The rearrangement links TRBV7-2 to TRBJ2-5, with D perhaps matching TRBD1 (6 bases). The ends were cut back, 5 bases at V and 2 bases at J, with 12 bases in the middle. The CDR3 consists of 14 residues. Germline V gene lookup returns CDR1 SGHTA and CDR2 FQGNSA. CDR3 DNA sequence: TGTGCCAGCAGCCGAGGACAGCCGCAAGAGACCCAGTACTTC. Protein sequence: CASSRGQPQETQYF.

The J gene is TRBJ1-1, the V gene TRBV7-8; D not resolved. The CDR3 runs to 18 residues. Germline V gene data show CDR1 as SGHVS and CDR2 as FQNEAQ. V shed 1 base and J shed 1 base, with 19 bases lying between them. This chain's CDR3 is CASSLGTRKVDKNTEAFF. The CDR3, as DNA: TGTGCCAGCAGCTTAGGGACCCGAAAGGTTGACAAGAACACTGAAGCTTTCTTT.

This clonotype was found a few times. The chain couples TRBV6-5 to TRBJ1-1; a possible D gene is TRBD1 (6 bases). The V end was cut by 4 bases, the J end by 7 bases, with 7 bases between. The CDR3 runs to 11 residues. Germline loops: CDR1 MNHEY, CDR2 SVGAGI. CDR3: CASSSDSEAFF. CDR3 bases: TGTGCCAGCAGTTCGGACAGTGAAGCTTTCTTT.

This clonotype was seen more than once but under ten times. The rearrangement links TRBV20-1 to TRBJ2-5, with D possibly TRBD1 on 5 matching bases. V dropped 3 bases and J dropped 5 bases, with 10 bases sitting between them. The CDR3 is 12 residues long. Germline CDR1 DFQATT, CDR2 SNEGSKA (reference sequence). Written as DNA, the CDR3 is TGCAGTGCTAGGGTGGCAGGGGAGACCCAGTACTTC. Amino acid sequence: CSARVAGETQYF.

The sample holds many counts of this clonotype. This rearrangement joins TRBV7-2 to TRBJ2-1, with 8 bases that match TRBD1. Germline assignment: CDR1 SGHTA and CDR2 FQGNSA. The junction had 8 bases not matched to a gene; V was cut back by 5 bases and J by 8 bases. The length of the CDR3 is 14 residues. Here the CDR3 DNA reads TGTGCCAGCAGCCGGGGAGGACAGGGCCATGAGCAGTTCTTC. This encodes CASSRGGQGHEQFF.

The chain employs TRBV20-1 and TRBJ1-2, with TRBD1 matching over 8 bases. This CDR3 spans 17 amino acids. J was trimmed by 0 bases and V by 3 bases; bases with no gene match: 12. Germline V gene sequence: CDR1 DFQATT, CDR2 SNEGSKA (reference sequence). CDR3 coding DNA: TGCAGTGCTAGGGAAGACAGGGGCCGAGGGGCTAACTATGGCTACACCTTC. Protein sequence: CSAREDRGRGANYGYTF.

This clonotype was observed a few times. The V and J genes are TRBV6-1 and TRBJ2-2; 7 bases are shared with TRBD1. Per the germline V gene, CDR1 is MNHNS and CDR2 is SASEGT. Unmatched junction bases numbered 13, after V lost 8 bases and J lost 7 bases. The CDR3 contains 15 residues. The CDR3 region has the DNA TGTGCCAGCTCCAGACAGGGAAGGTTGGACGGGGAGCTGTTTTTT. Its protein product is CASSRQGRLDGELFF.

Comment on this clonotype: This may arise from a read error, as a much more abundant clone is one base away. The rearrangement links TRBV7-6 to TRBJ2-1; tentatively, D is TRBD1 or TRBD2 (5 bases each). The CDR3 spans 13 residues. Germline V CDR1 and CDR2: SGHVS, FNYEAQ. CDR3 DNA: TGTTCCAGCAGCTTAGGTGGGGGCAATGAGCAGTTCTTC. Translating gives CSSSLGGGNEQFF.

The chain recombines TRBV5-4 with TRBJ2-1; no firm D call. The V gene's germline CDR1 is SGHNT and CDR2 YYREEE (reference sequence). V lost 0 bases, J lost 6 bases, and 7 bases lay in between. There are 13 residues in the CDR3. CDR3 protein: CASSLASLNEQFF. CDR3 nucleotides: TGTGCCAGCAGCTTGGCCAGCCTCAATGAGCAGTTCTTC.

Ten or more counts support this clonotype. The genes are TRBV7-2 and TRBJ2-2; TRBD1 is a possible D gene (6 bases). The germline CDR1 and CDR2 sequences are SGHTA and FQGNSA. The CDR3 runs to 15 residues. The V and J ends lost 5 bases and 2 bases respectively, with 12 bases between them. This CDR3 is CASSQDSSNTGELFF. As DNA, the CDR3 is TGTGCCAGCAGCCAGGACAGCTCAAACACCGGGGAGCTGTTTTTT.

The chain employs TRBV6-6 and TRBJ2-1; 9 positions match TRBD2. The V gene's germline CDR1 is MNHNY and CDR2 SVGAGI (reference sequence). V was pared by 6 bases and J by 4 bases, with 10 bases of the junction left unmatched. The CDR3 length is 16 residues. This CDR3 is CASSKGKRGAYNEQFF. DNA of the CDR3: TGTGCCAGCAGCAAAGGGAAGCGGGGGGCGTACAATGAGCAGTTCTTC.

The chain employs TRBV20-1 and TRBJ1-6; D uncertain. CDR3 length: 15 amino acids. Looked up from germline, CDR1 is DFQATT and CDR2 is SNEGSKA (reference sequence). Trimming stripped 3 bases from V and 2 bases from J, with 11 bases between. CDR3 sequence reads: CSASPGLTYNSPLHF. DNA for the CDR3: TGCAGTGCTAGCCCCGGACTGACCTATAATTCACCCCTCCACTTT.

The CDR3 spells CASSPFGGSSYNEQFF. The CDR3, as DNA: TGTGCCAGCAGTCCTTTCGGTGGGAGCTCCTACAATGAGCAGTTCTTC. The chain links TRBV12-3 or TRBV12-4 to TRBJ2-1; TRBD2 is a possible D gene (5 bases). Deletions cut 5 bases from V and 0 bases from J, with 14 bases between. The CDR3 length is 16 residues.

With regard to this clonotype: Just one base apart from a much larger clone, this may be a read error. The genes are TRBV7-2 and TRBJ1-5, with D maybe TRBD1 (5 bases). CDR1 is SGHTA and CDR2 is FQGNSA in the germline V gene. There are 14 residues in the CDR3. V gave up 0 bases and J gave up 9 bases, with 12 bases separating them. CDR3 sequence (DNA): TGTGCCAGCAGCTTAGCGCGGGGGACTGGGCCCCAGCATTTT. Amino acid sequence: CASSLARGTGPQHF. Together with reference TRBV7-2 and TRBJ1-5, the CDR3 gives the full variable domain: GAGVSQSPSNKVTEKGKDVELRCDPISGHTALYWYRQSLGQGLEFLIYFQGNSAPDKSGLPSDRFSAERTGGSVSTLTIQRTQQEDSAVYLCASSLARGTGPQHFGDGTRLSIL.

The genes are TRBV7-3 and TRBJ2-5, with 9 bases lining up with TRBD1. This CDR3 has 14 residues. Germline V gene sequence: CDR1 SGHTA, CDR2 FQGTGA. Trimming at V came to 4 bases and at J to 4 bases, leaving 4 bases not matched to a gene. CDR3 nucleotide sequence: TGTGCCAGCAGCTGGGACAGGGAAGGAGAGACCCAGTACTTC. Protein product: CASSWDREGETQYF.